The 21 T cell receptor beta chains below come from one sample, sequenced in a study of post-analysis software for immune sequencing data. Presence of unique molecular identifiers characterized the TCR beta cDNA libraries. Using its own MiXCR run on the PCR reads, TCRdb lists one record per CDR3 protein. The sample holds 750,000 to 950,000 distinct CDR3 sequences, around 45% seen once. General study points: The study found TRBV5-6, TRBV5-1 and TRBV20-1 among about five TRBV segments more frequent in patients than controls.

Antigen specificity for these receptors is unknown. The sample taken for sequencing was blood. The receptors shown here come from a girl under 18 with multiple sclerosis.

The V gene is TRBV15, the J gene TRBJ1-2; D not certain. The CDR3 spans 15 residues. Germline CDR1 and CDR2: LNHNV and YYDKDF (reference sequence). V shed 3 bases and J shed 7 bases, with 18 bases lying between them. CDR3 DNA sequence: TGTGCCACCAGCAGCAACGTAGGCAGGTGGGGTGGCTACACCTTC. Translation gives CATSSNVGRWGGYTF.

This chain links TRBV25-1 with TRBJ1-2; 7 bases fit TRBD1. The CDR3 extends over 15 amino acids. Germline-derived CDR1 and CDR2 are MGHDK and SYGVNS. V dropped 0 bases and J dropped 4; count of bases not matched to a gene: 5. Here the CDR3 reads CASSEYAGDSYGYTF. For the CDR3, the DNA is TGTGCCAGCAGTGAATATGCAGGGGACAGCTATGGCTACACCTTC.

This clonotype came up a few times. The chain is built from TRBV7-8 and TRBJ2-7; TRBD1 aligns across 12 bases. V dropped 5 bases and J dropped 4; count of bases not matched to a gene: 9. The CDR3 length is 16 residues. CDR1 is SGHVS, CDR2 FQNEAQ, per germline. CDR3 nucleotides: TGTGCCAGCAGCCGAGGGGCGGGACAGGGGGCTTACGAGCAGTACTTC. Translating gives CASSRGAGQGAYEQYF.

This rearrangement joins TRBV20-1 to TRBJ2-1; 11 bases match TRBD2. V was pared by 3 bases and J by 6 bases, with 4 bases of the junction left unmatched. The germline V gene encodes CDR1 DFQATT and CDR2 SNEGSKA (reference sequence). This CDR3 region has 14 residues. CDR3 nucleotides: TGCAGTGCTAGTCGTAGCGGGAGGGCCAATGAGCAGTTCTTC. It codes for CSASRSGRANEQFF.

V is TRBV20-1 and J is TRBJ1-2, with D perhaps TRBD1 (5 bases). Trimming shortened V by 6 bases and J by 0 bases, and 14 bases separated the two germline ends. CDR1 DFQATT and CDR2 SNEGSKA come from the germline V gene (reference sequence). CDR3 length equals 14 residues. In DNA, the CDR3 is TGCAGTGCCGACCGGGACCACCCTAACTATGGCTACACCTTC. Encoded protein: CSADRDHPNYGYTF.

The chain has TRBV6-5 and TRBJ2-7; D not certain. Trimming cost V 4 bases and J 6 bases, with 22 bases left between them. Germline V lookup: CDR1 MNHEY, CDR2 SVGAGI. CDR3 length: 16 residues. Here the CDR3 DNA reads TGTGCCAGCAGTTCCCCGAGACTGGAAGCGAGTTTCGAGCAGTACTTC. It is translated as CASSSPRLEASFEQYF.

This sequence joins TRBV20-1 and TRBJ1-5; tentatively, D is TRBD1 (6 bases). V lost 0 bases to trimming and J lost 3 bases, with 12 bases between them. This CDR3 is built from 15 residues. Germline CDR1 reads DFQATT; CDR2 reads SNEGSKA (reference sequence). This CDR3 is CSAREPTGTNQPQHF. In DNA form, the CDR3 reads TGCAGTGCTAGAGAACCTACAGGGACCAATCAGCCCCAGCATTTT.

As to this clonotype: The junction and the germline gene differ at one end; a read error may be behind it. The V call is TRBV24-1, the J call TRBJ2-5; no definite D call. Germline V gene lookup returns CDR1 KGHDR and CDR2 SFDVKD. This CDR3 is built from 16 residues. This CDR3 reads CATSDLSSGEQETQYF. In DNA, the CDR3 is TGTGCCACCAGCGATTTGAGTTCTGGGGAACAAGAGACCCAGTACTTC.

This rearrangement joins TRBV23-1 to TRBJ2-1; D is possibly TRBD2 (5 bases). TRBV23-1 carries the ORF label, with uncertain function. V was shortened by 4 bases and J by 4 bases, with 20 bases between the two germline ends. The CDR3 runs 17 residues. The DNA for the CDR3 is TGCGCCAGCAGTCCGGGTATCCCTCCGGGGATGTACAATGAGCAGTTCTTC. It translates to CASSPGIPPGMYNEQFF.

V usage is TRBV11-1 and J usage is TRBJ2-1; D uncertain. Germline values: CDR1 SGHAT, CDR2 FQDESV (reference sequence). This CDR3 comprises 12 residues. V was clipped by 1 base and J by 12 bases, with 10 bases between them. CDR3 region: CASSLGLEVQFF. CDR3 DNA: TGTGCCAGCAGCTTAGGGCTAGAGGTGCAGTTCTTC.

This clonotype has just a few counts. This chain joins TRBV12-3 or TRBV12-4 and TRBJ1-1; perhaps TRBD1 as D (5 bases). Trimming cost V 3 bases and J 1 base, with 9 bases left between them. The CDR3 spans 14 residues. CDR3 nucleotide sequence: TGTGCCAGCAGTTTTCGGGGGGGGAACACTGAAGCTTTCTTT. Its translation: CASSFRGGNTEAFF.

V usage is TRBV11-2 and J usage is TRBJ2-1; 15 nucleotides match TRBD2. From germline, CDR1 is SGHAT and CDR2 FQNNGV. V lost 1 base to trimming and J lost 4 bases; unmatched junction nucleotides: 5. The CDR3 spans 18 residues. CDR3: CASSLVGTSGRLYNEQFF. In DNA form, the CDR3 reads TGTGCCAGCAGCTTAGTAGGGACTAGCGGGAGGTTATACAATGAGCAGTTCTTC.

The rearrangement joins TRBV12-3 or TRBV12-4 to TRBJ2-7; maybe TRBD1 (5 bases). V lost 5 bases and J lost 8, with 10 bases in between. This CDR3 has 11 amino acids. The CDR3 region is CASSRQGQQYF. CDR3 bases: TGTGCCAGCAGTCGCCAGGGCCAGCAGTACTTC.

The chain links TRBV5-1 to TRBJ2-3, with D perhaps TRBD1 or TRBD2 (6 bases each). CDR1 and CDR2 (germline): SGHRS, YFSETQ. The V end was cut by 6 bases, the J end by 2 bases, with 16 bases between. This CDR3 spans 15 amino acids. CDR3 nucleotide sequence: TGCGCCAGCACTACCGGGGGCTTCGTCACAGATACGCAGTATTTT. This codes for CASTTGGFVTDTQYF.

The chain combines TRBV3-1 with TRBJ1-5; no clear D gene. This CDR3 is built from 15 residues. Trimming removed 3 bases from V and 5 bases from J, with 14 bases in between. In germline, CDR1 is LGHDT, CDR2 YNNKEL (reference sequence). The CDR3 protein is CASSQDYRDYQPQHF. CDR3 DNA sequence: TGTGCCAGCAGCCAGGATTACCGTGACTATCAGCCCCAGCATTTT.

This clonotype has only a few counts. The rearrangement uses TRBV28 and TRBJ2-3; D is tentatively TRBD1 or TRBD2 (5 bases each). CDR1 and CDR2 from the germline V gene are MDHEN and SYDVKM. The CDR3 runs 12 residues. V was clipped by 6 bases and J by 5 bases, with 9 bases between them. The chain's CDR3 is CASRGPIDTQYF. DNA of the CDR3: TGTGCCAGCAGGGGACCTATAGATACGCAGTATTTT.

The V gene is TRBV4-1, the J gene TRBJ1-1; no firm D call. The CDR3 has 15 residues. V was trimmed by 5 bases and J by 1 base, leaving 14 bases between them. The germline CDR1 and CDR2 sequences are MGHRA and YSYEKL. CDR3 sequence: CASSSHHIENTEAFF. In DNA form, the CDR3 reads TGCGCCAGCAGCTCCCACCATATTGAGAACACTGAAGCTTTCTTT.

The chain carries TRBV5-6 and TRBJ1-1, with D uncertain. The ends were cut back, 4 bases at V and 2 bases at J, with 12 bases in the middle. This CDR3 is 14 amino acids long. Germline values: CDR1 SGHDT, CDR2 YYEEEE. CDR3 protein: CASSRGGSNTEAFF. CDR3 coding DNA: TGTGCCAGCAGCCGGGGAGGGTCTAACACTGAAGCTTTCTTT.

The rearrangement uses TRBV6-4 and TRBJ2-1; 7 bases are shared with TRBD1. The trim removed 6 bases at V and 1 base at J, leaving 15 bases unmatched. Germline CDR1 MRHNA, CDR2 SNTAGT. The CDR3 is 18 residues long. CDR3 in amino acids: CASSLKGQTGLSYNEQFF. The CDR3 DNA sequence: TGTGCCAGCAGCCTCAAAGGGCAGACAGGGCTATCCTACAATGAGCAGTTCTTC.

The CDR3 protein is CASSEGTSGMPYNEQFF. The CDR3 DNA is TGTGCCAGCAGTGAGGGGACTAGCGGGATGCCGTACAATGAGCAGTTCTTC. The genes are TRBV27 and TRBJ2-1; 13 positions match TRBD2. J was trimmed by 4 bases and V by 5 bases; bases with no gene match: 8. Germline V lookup: CDR1 MNHEY, CDR2 SMNVEV (reference sequence). The CDR3 contains 17 residues.

The V and J genes are TRBV27 and TRBJ2-3; 7 nucleotides align to TRBD2. Trimming removed 6 bases from V and 5 bases from J; junction bases left unmatched: 5. This CDR3 contains 13 residues. Germline CDR1 is MNHEY and CDR2 is SMNVEV (reference sequence). The chain's CDR3 is CASRHGLGDTQYF. The CDR3 DNA follows: TGTGCCAGCAGACACGGACTAGGAGATACGCAGTATTTT.